The 11 T cell receptor beta chains listed next were all sequenced from one sample in a study of molecular identifiers for immune sequencing clone quantification. Each CDR3 protein gets one entry after TCRdb re-called the PCR reads with MiXCR. The data contain just under 65,000 distinct CDR3 sequences, 15% to 20% of them seen just once; the ten biggest clones take up more than 1.4%. Material: naive CD8+ T cells from blood, with Jurkat cell RNA spiked in. Specified subset: FACS-sorted CD8+CD4-CCR7+CD45RA+ naive T cells. The receptors stem from a human donor in good health. Some libraries in this study had Jurkat cell RNA spiked in.

This clonotype was detected ten times or more. The chain has TRBV2 and TRBJ1-2; D possibly corresponds to TRBD1 (6 bases). Per the germline V gene, CDR1 is SNHLY and CDR2 is FYNNEI. The CDR3 extends over 17 amino acids. V shed 7 bases and J shed 4 bases, with 25 bases lying between them. Here the CDR3 reads CASTGQHTETGIYGYTF. CDR3 in DNA: TGTGCCAGCACTGGCCAACATACGGAAACAGGGATCTATGGCTACACCTTC.

This clonotype appeared once. A read error may be the cause here, since a much bigger clone is one base away. The missing conserved phenylalanine or tryptophan at the end of this CDR3 makes a read error likely. The CDR3 DNA reads TGTGCCAGTAGTACCCGGGACAATCCTTCCTACGAGCAGTACTCC. It is translated as CASSTRDNPSYEQYS. The J gene is TRBJ2-7, the V gene TRBV19; D is perhaps TRBD1 (6 bases). The V end lost 4 bases, the J end lost 1 base, and 14 bases lay between the germline ends. The CDR3 is 15 amino acids. Germline values: CDR1 LNHDA, CDR2 SQIVND (reference sequence).

At least ten counts were recorded for this clonotype. This chain joins TRBV7-3 and TRBJ2-7; 7 bases are shared with TRBD1. CDR3 length: 12 residues. CDR1 is SGHTA, CDR2 FQGTGA, per germline. V gave up 5 bases and J gave up 9 bases; unmatched junction bases: 7. CDR3 nucleotides: TGTGCCAGCAGCCTTCGGGACAGAGGGCAGTACTTC. It is translated as CASSLRDRGQYF.

The table lists this clonotype with many counts. The chain employs TRBV7-9 and TRBJ1-4; TRBD1 is a possible D gene (5 bases). The CDR3 extends over 14 amino acids. The V gene lost 4 bases and the J gene lost 6 bases, with 12 bases spanning the gap. In germline, CDR1 is SEHNR, CDR2 FQNEAQ (reference sequence). CDR3 DNA sequence: TGTGCCAGCAGCTCCCATGGAGGGGATGAAAAACTGTTTTTT. Its protein is CASSSHGGDEKLFF.

This clonotype was recorded many times. This chain connects TRBV30 to TRBJ2-7; TRBD2 aligns across 7 bases. The germline gives CDR1 GTSNPN, CDR2 SVGIG (reference sequence). Losses at the gene ends were 3 bases for V and 5 bases for J; bases not matched to a gene: 7. There are 13 residues in the CDR3. The CDR3 region is CAWSRDYPDEQYF. For the CDR3, the DNA is TGTGCCTGGAGCCGGGACTACCCGGACGAGCAGTACTTC.

This clonotype has ten or more counts. The chain joins TRBV14 to TRBJ2-4; 12 bases fit TRBD1. The V segment lost 4 bases and the J segment 0 bases; nucleotides outside the gene matches: 13. The germline gives CDR1 SGHDN, CDR2 FVKESK. The CDR3 contains 20 residues. The CDR3 sequence is CASSLKVPGQGALAKNIQYF. The CDR3 region has the DNA TGTGCCAGCAGCCTTAAAGTCCCGGGACAGGGGGCCCTAGCCAAAAACATTCAGTACTTC.

Worth noting for this clonotype: A much more abundant neighbour one base away suggests this may be a read error. The V call is TRBV7-9, the J call TRBJ2-3; TRBD2 agrees at 8 bases. This CDR3 has 13 residues. Germline values: CDR1 SEHNR, CDR2 FQNEAQ (reference sequence). The CDR3 protein is CAGSPLAADTQYF. The CDR3 DNA is TGTGCCGGCAGCCCACTAGCGGCAGATACGCAGTATTTT. The full variable domain, in which reference TRBV7-9 and TRBJ2-3 provide the parts outside the CDR3, is DTGVSQNPRHKITKRGQNVTFRCDPISEHNRLYWYRQTLGQGPEFLTYFQNEAQLEKSRLLSDRFSAERPKGSFSTLEIQRTEQGDSAMYLCAGSPLAADTQYFGPGTRLTVL.

This sequence joins TRBV11-2 and TRBJ2-1; D call uncertain. V was trimmed by 3 bases and J by 8 bases, leaving 5 bases between them. This CDR3 contains 11 residues. Germline V CDR1 and CDR2: SGHAT, FQNNGV. The CDR3 DNA follows: TGTGCCAGCAGCTTCGGTCATGAGCAGTTCTTC. Encoded protein: CASSFGHEQFF.

This clonotype was recorded at least ten times. The chain combines TRBV11-2 with TRBJ2-1, with 11 bases fitting TRBD2. V was pared by 1 base and J by 6 bases, with 5 bases of the junction left unmatched. The germline gives CDR1 SGHAT, CDR2 FQNNGV. CDR3 length: 16 residues. The CDR3 reads CASSLGWTSGSNEQFF. DNA for the CDR3: TGTGCCAGCAGCTTAGGGTGGACTAGCGGGTCCAATGAGCAGTTCTTC.

This clonotype was detected ten times or more. The chain uses TRBV5-1 and TRBJ2-1; 11 bases are a match to TRBD2. The germline V gene has CDR1 SGHRS and CDR2 YFSETQ. This CDR3 is 16 amino acids long. The ends lost 7 bases at V and 7 bases at J; junction bases unmatched: 13. The CDR3 loop is CASAHDSGRAGNEQFF. The CDR3 DNA is TGCGCCAGCGCCCACGATAGCGGGAGGGCCGGGAATGAGCAGTTCTTC.

In its sample, this clonotype was seen many times. The rearrangement links TRBV5-1 to TRBJ1-4; 9 positions match TRBD1. The germline CDR1 and CDR2 sequences are SGHRS and YFSETQ. CDR3 length: 14 amino acids. V trimming: 4 bases; J trimming: 8 bases; junction bases outside the gene matches: 6. CDR3 nucleotide sequence: TGCGCCAGCAGCCCGGACAGGGGAGAAGAAAAACTGTTTTTT. Translating it yields CASSPDRGEEKLFF.